One and the same sample provided the 31 T cell receptor beta chains below, sequenced in a study of blood T cell repertoires in COVID-19. Method: immunoSEQ multiplex PCR; TCRdb's copy keeps in-frame clones and lacks some. The repertoire holds around 300,000 clones, with about 89% as singletons. The sample comprised peripheral blood. Receptors originate from a woman between 40 and 50 years old who had recovered from COVID-19.

V is TRBV6-5 and J is TRBJ2-3; D remains ambiguous. Germline CDR1 MNHEY, CDR2 SVGAGI. The CDR3 extends over 15 amino acids. The V end was cut by 0 bases, the J end by 0 bases, with 7 bases between. The CDR3 here is CASSYSPTSTDTQYF. DNA for the CDR3: TGTGCCAGCAGTTACTCACCTACGAGCACAGATACGCAGTATTTT.

This rearrangement joins TRBV28 to TRBJ2-5, with 12 bases matching TRBD1. The CDR3 covers 22 residues. J was trimmed by 7 bases and V by 5 bases; bases with no gene match: 29. Germline lookup yields CDR1 MDHEN and CDR2 SYDVKM. As DNA, the CDR3 is TGTGCCAGCAGTACGCAACCGGGACAGGGGGCGTCTACACGAGCAGCAAGGGGGACCCAGTACTTC. Encoded protein: CASSTQPGQGASTRAARGTQYF.

This sequence joins TRBV6-6 and TRBJ2-5, with D possibly being TRBD1 (6 bases). The CDR3 runs to 14 residues. CDR1 is MNHNY and CDR2 is SVGAGI in the germline V gene (reference sequence). V lost 5 bases, J lost 1 base, and 11 bases lay in between. The CDR3, as DNA: TGTGCCAGCAGTCAGACAGGACTCCAAGAGACCCAGTACTTC. The encoded protein is CASSQTGLQETQYF.

The chain carries TRBV27 and TRBJ2-1; the D is unclear. CDR1 is MNHEY, CDR2 SMNVEV, per germline (reference sequence). This CDR3 has 14 amino acids. V lost 8 bases and J lost 4, with 15 bases in between. CDR3 amino acids: CASSLGLSYNEQFF. CDR3 sequence (DNA): TGTGCCAGCTCCCTAGGTTTATCATACAATGAGCAGTTCTTC.

The J gene is TRBJ2-1, the V gene TRBV11-3, with 7 bases matching TRBD1. The V segment lost 5 bases and the J segment 11 bases; nucleotides outside the gene matches: 12. The germline V gene has CDR1 SGHNT and CDR2 YENEEA. This CDR3 contains 14 residues. DNA for the CDR3: TGTGCCAGCAGCCCACGGACAGGCCTCGGCAAGCAGTTCTTC. It yields the protein CASSPRTGLGKQFF.

J is TRBJ1-5 and V is TRBV2; D is ambiguous. This CDR3 is 13 amino acids long. In germline, CDR1 is SNHLY, CDR2 FYNNEI. V was clipped by 6 bases and J by 3 bases, with 9 bases between them. Here the CDR3 reads CASRRGTNQPQHF. In DNA form, the CDR3 reads TGTGCCAGCAGGAGAGGCACCAATCAGCCCCAGCATTTT.

This clone was picked up one time. V is TRBV9 and J is TRBJ2-2; no firm D call. CDR1 is SGDLS and CDR2 is YYNGEE in the germline V gene. Trimming pared 0 bases from V and 5 bases from J, leaving 8 bases between. CDR3 size: 14 residues. The CDR3 DNA reads TGTGCCAGCAGCGTAGCTACTGATACCGGGGAGCTGTTTTTT. Protein product: CASSVATDTGELFF.

The chain links TRBV24-1 to TRBJ2-3; 10 positions match TRBD1. This CDR3 has 15 residues. The V gene end was trimmed by 5 bases and the J gene end by 4 bases; junction bases not matched to a gene: 5. Germline-derived CDR1 and CDR2 are KGHDR and SFDVKD. CDR3 loop: CATSGGTGAPDTQYF. CDR3 coding DNA: TGTGCCACCAGTGGGGGGACAGGGGCCCCAGATACGCAGTATTTT.

The chain's CDR3 is CASVSSSEGTQYF. CDR3 coding DNA: TGTGCCAGCGTTAGCTCTTCCGAGGGGACCCAGTACTTC. This chain connects TRBV2 to TRBJ2-5, with D perhaps TRBD2 (5 bases). The length of the CDR3 is 13 residues. V lost 8 bases and J 7 bases, leaving 17 bases between the germline ends. Germline CDR1 is SNHLY and CDR2 is FYNNEI.

The V call is TRBV24-1, the J call TRBJ2-3, with D possibly TRBD2 on 5 matching bases. CDR1 KGHDR and CDR2 SFDVKD come from the germline V gene. With 3 bases removed from V and 4 bases from J, the gap between germline ends came to 19 bases. This CDR3 is built from 17 residues. CDR3 nucleotide sequence: TGTGCCACCAGTGATGTTGGAAGGACCCTGGAGGCAGATACGCAGTATTTT. As protein: CATSDVGRTLEADTQYF.

This chain's CDR3 is CAWTTGGSGNTIYF. In DNA form, the CDR3 reads TGTGCCTGGACCACAGGGGGCTCTGGAAACACCATATATTTT. The chain is built from TRBV30 and TRBJ1-3; 8 nucleotides line up with TRBD1. Germline trimming cut 4 bases from V and 0 bases from J; bases unmatched to any gene: 2. CDR1 is GTSNPN and CDR2 is SVGIG in the germline V gene (reference sequence). The CDR3 covers 14 residues. Full variable domain (remainder filled in from reference TRBV30 and TRBJ1-3): SQTIHQWPATLVQPVGSPLSLECTVEGTSNPNLYWYRQAAGRGLQLLFYSVGIGQISSEVPQNLSASRPQDRQFILSSKKLLLSDSGFYLCAWTTGGSGNTIYFGEGSWLTVV.

This clone was recorded many times. CDR3 residues: CASSGGSGYEQYF. CDR3 DNA: TGTGCCAGCAGCGGGGGGTCGGGATACGAGCAGTACTTC. The chain joins TRBV12-3 or TRBV12-4 to TRBJ2-7; 7 nucleotides match TRBD2. The CDR3 is 13 residues long. Unmatched junction bases numbered 6, after V lost 6 bases and J lost 4 bases.

The chain has TRBV12-3 or TRBV12-4 and TRBJ1-1; D call uncertain. The CDR3 runs 13 residues. V shed 6 bases and J shed 0 bases, with 8 bases lying between them. The CDR3 is CASSPTVNTEAFF. In DNA, the CDR3 is TGTGCCAGCAGCCCCACAGTGAACACTGAAGCTTTCTTT.

This sequence joins TRBV30 and TRBJ2-7; D is ambiguous. The CDR3 spans 13 residues. With 3 bases removed from V and 1 base from J, the gap between germline ends came to 10 bases. Looked up from germline, CDR1 is GTSNPN and CDR2 is SVGIG (reference sequence). The CDR3 protein is CAWSVTESYEQYF. The CDR3 bases are TGTGCCTGGAGCGTTACGGAGTCCTACGAGCAGTACTTC.

This chain joins TRBV3-1 (or the pseudogene TRBV3-2) and TRBJ2-1; 9 nucleotides match TRBD2. Germline CDR1 and CDR2: LGHDT and YNNKEL (reference sequence). The CDR3 consists of 16 residues. J was trimmed by 12 bases and V by 0 bases; bases with no gene match: 12. This CDR3 is CASSQDPASGNRGQFF. CDR3 DNA sequence: TGTGCCAGCAGCCAAGACCCGGCTAGCGGGAACCGCGGGCAGTTCTTC.

The chain is built from TRBV27 and TRBJ2-7; TRBD2 aligns across 11 bases. The CDR3 is 16 amino acids. Germline V gives CDR1 MNHEY, CDR2 SMNVEV (reference sequence). V lost 3 bases and J lost 2; bases outside the gene matches: 6. As DNA, the CDR3 is TGTGCCAGCAGTTTGATAGCGGGAGGGTATCCCTACGAGCAGTACTTC. This codes for CASSLIAGGYPYEQYF.

The gene calls are TRBV11-2 and TRBJ2-1, with TRBD2 identical over 7 bases. CDR1 SGHAT and CDR2 FQNNGV come from the germline V gene. This CDR3 is built from 14 residues. The J segment lost 7 bases and the V segment lost 5 bases, leaving 8 bases of the junction unmatched. This chain's CDR3 is CASSLGAGDNEQFF. The CDR3 DNA follows: TGTGCCAGCAGCCTTGGGGCGGGAGATAATGAGCAGTTCTTC.

The chain uses TRBV28 and TRBJ2-3; 10 nucleotides agree with TRBD1. V lost 7 bases, J lost 2 bases, and 9 bases stayed unmatched. This CDR3 region has 16 residues. Per the germline V gene, CDR1 is MDHEN and CDR2 is SYDVKM. DNA for the CDR3: TGTGCCAGCAAAAAGGTCGGGACAGGGGACACAGATACGCAGTATTTT. Translating it yields CASKKVGTGDTDTQYF.

The chain links TRBV28 to TRBJ2-2; a weak D match, TRBD2 (6 bases). V was pared by 2 bases and J by 8 bases, with 18 bases between. Germline CDR1 reads MDHEN; CDR2 reads SYDVKM. The CDR3 length is 16 residues. Here the CDR3 DNA reads TGTGCCAGCAGTTTAGATTTAGGCGGGACCCCTGGGGAGCTGTTTTTT. Translation gives CASSLDLGGTPGELFF.

V and J are TRBV11-2 and TRBJ2-2, with TRBD2 as a possible D gene (5 bases). The CDR3 spans 13 residues. CDR1 is SGHAT and CDR2 is FQNNGV in the germline V gene. Trimming took off 5 bases at V and 9 bases at J, with 13 bases between the two ends. The CDR3 reads CASSHLGERELFF. Here the CDR3 DNA reads TGTGCCAGCAGCCACCTGGGAGAGCGGGAGCTGTTTTTT.

This clone came up once. The chain has TRBV3-1 (or the pseudogene TRBV3-2) and TRBJ2-7; TRBD1 might be the D (6 bases). V lost 1 base and J lost 0, with 10 bases in between. The CDR3 sequence is 15 residues long. CDR1 and CDR2 (germline): LGHDT, YNNKEL (reference sequence). The CDR3 bases are TGTGCCAGCAGCCAAGTATGGGACAACTCCTACGAGCAGTACTTC. It specifies CASSQVWDNSYEQYF.

This clone was seen more than once but under ten times. This chain links TRBV5-5 with TRBJ1-1, with TRBD1 as a possible D gene (6 bases). CDR1 SGHKS and CDR2 YYEKEE come from the germline V gene (reference sequence). The V end was cut by 4 bases, the J end by 0 bases, with 13 bases between. CDR3 size: 15 residues. The CDR3 nucleotides read TGTGCCAGCAGCCCGGGACATTACATGAACACTGAAGCTTTCTTT. Its translation: CASSPGHYMNTEAFF.

This clone is a singleton in its sample. This chain uses TRBV7-6 with TRBJ2-3; 8 nucleotides line up with TRBD2. The CDR3 is made up of 16 amino acids. With V trimmed by 5 bases and J by 4 bases, 11 bases remained unmatched. CDR1 is SGHVS and CDR2 is FNYEAQ in the germline V gene. The CDR3 loop reads CASSPLTSVTSDTQYF. In DNA form, the CDR3 reads TGTGCCAGCAGCCCCCTGACTAGCGTGACGTCAGATACGCAGTATTTT.

V usage is TRBV29-1 and J usage is TRBJ2-3, with 8 bases matching TRBD1. Germline lookup yields CDR1 SQVTM and CDR2 ANQGSEA. This CDR3 contains 15 residues. V lost 6 bases to trimming and J lost 2 bases; unmatched junction nucleotides: 10. As DNA, the CDR3 is TGCAGCGTAAAGGGACAGGATATTAACACAGATACGCAGTATTTT. It yields the protein CSVKGQDINTDTQYF.

A single count supports this clone. V gene TRBV7-9 combines with J gene TRBJ1-3; 9 positions agree with TRBD1. The CDR3 totals 15 residues. The V and J ends lost 8 bases and 2 bases, in that order; junction bases with no gene match: 7. Germline-derived CDR1 and CDR2 are SEHNR and FQNEAQ (reference sequence). The chain's CDR3 is CASGVGTGPGNTIYF. CDR3 DNA: TGTGCCAGCGGAGTGGGGACAGGGCCTGGAAACACCATATATTTT.

This chain connects TRBV19 to TRBJ2-7, with D perhaps TRBD2 (5 bases). CDR1 and CDR2 (germline): LNHDA, SQIVND (reference sequence). The CDR3 length is 13 residues. Trimming cost V 5 bases and J 5 bases, with 13 bases left between them. CDR3 sequence: CASSPSGGDEQYF. The CDR3 nucleotides are TGTGCCAGTAGTCCCTCCGGAGGCGACGAGCAGTACTTC.

DNA for the CDR3: TGTGCCGTCCAACTGAACGGGAACACCGGGGAGCTGTTTTTT. Amino acids: CAVQLNGNTGELFF. The genes are TRBV19 and TRBJ2-2; no reliable D call. The CDR3 runs to 14 residues. Germline CDR1 LNHDA, CDR2 SQIVND (reference sequence). V was cut by 11 bases and J by 1 base, with 14 bases left in between.

The J gene is TRBJ2-2, the V gene TRBV21-1; the table's D call, TRBD1, was not checked against the DNA. TRBV21-1 is labeled a pseudogene. The CDR3 is 18 residues long. The CDR3 DNA reads TGTGCCAGCAGCAAAAGGGGTCCCAGGGGGCGGAACACCGGGGAGCTGTTTTTT. It codes for CASSKRGPRGRNTGELFF.

The chain recombines TRBV28 with TRBJ1-5; D is perhaps TRBD1 (5 bases). The ends were cut back, 7 bases at V and 1 base at J, with 20 bases in the middle. This CDR3 has 17 residues. CDR1 and CDR2 from the germline V gene are MDHEN and SYDVKM. The CDR3 sequence: CASTLGRGLMSNQPQHF. In DNA, the CDR3 is TGTGCCAGCACCCTAGGTCGGGGGTTGATGAGCAATCAGCCCCAGCATTTT.

The gene calls are TRBV9 and TRBJ2-1; 8 positions match TRBD1. V shed 0 bases, J shed 8 bases, and the junction held 7 bases outside the gene matches. This CDR3 spans 15 amino acids. Germline assignment: CDR1 SGDLS and CDR2 YYNGEE. The DNA for the CDR3 is TGTGCCAGCAGCGTAGAACAGGGGGGTGGCGATGAGCAGTTCTTC. Translation: CASSVEQGGGDEQFF.

This clone is a singleton in its sample. CDR3 DNA sequence: TGTGCCAGCAGCTCTGCGGGCGGCCCAGATACGCAGTATTTT. It specifies CASSSAGGPDTQYF. The chain couples TRBV6-5 to TRBJ2-3; D is perhaps TRBD2 (5 bases). This CDR3 has 14 amino acids. In germline, CDR1 is MNHEY, CDR2 SVGAGI. V was pared by 6 bases and J by 4 bases, with 14 bases between.